This T cell receptor beta chain stems from a study of T-cell memory formation after mild COVID-19. Study-level findings and limits: The authors left the SARS-CoV-2 specificity of second-wave clones peaking on day 37 unconfirmed.

A 5'RACE reaction primed in the constant segment made cDNA libraries of TCR alpha and TCR beta, and these carried sample barcodes and UMIs. MiXCR, run by TCRdb on the 5' RACE reads, gives a single entry per CDR3 protein. The sample yields approximately 180,000 distinct CDR3 sequences, 16% seen once. With regard to this clonotype: Its antigen is not identified.

The CDR3 loop spans 12 amino acids. Germline V lookup: CDR1 KGHDR, CDR2 SFDVKD. Trimming took 9 bases from V and 2 from J, leaving 6 bases between them. V is TRBV24-1 and J is TRBJ2-2, with D unclear. This TCR was recovered from an adult woman who had mild COVID-19 (a few samples of this study predate the infection). Cell type and time point are not known. What was sequenced was PBMCs or a T cell subset sorted from them (not recorded which). CDR3 in DNA: TGTGCCACCCGGAGAAACACCGGGGAGCTGTTTTTT. It encodes CATRRNTGELFF.